The rows below give T cell receptor beta chains drawn from one sample of a study of T cells in Graves' hyperthyroidism and ophthalmopathy. TCRdb itself ran the multiplex PCR reads through MiXCR, one entry per CDR3 protein. The data show about 560,000 distinct CDR3 sequences, less than 20% seen once. Sequences were obtained from blood. The origin of the receptors is a woman under 40 with Graves' hyperthyroidism. CDR3s include the opening cysteine and the closing phenylalanine or tryptophan. Where a row states a size, it is once, few, many or the class of an expanded clone; other rows omit it.

>.|TRBV5-1|20|TRBJ2-2
CASSLRPSGTSGVNTGELFF
>many|TRBV5-1|13|TRBJ2-1
CASSPGIHNEQFF
>.|TRBV19|14|TRBJ2-5
CASSPREHQETQYF
>many|TRBV5-1|15|TRBJ2-2
CASSLVQGGTGELFF
>few|TRBV6-1|13|TRBJ1-1
CASSEAPGTEAFF
>.|TRBV18|14|TRBJ1-4
CASSPPRGGEKLFF
>many|TRBV20-1|13|TRBJ1-1
CSAIGGGHYEAFF
>many|TRBV27|12|TRBJ2-1
CASSFVGSEQFF
>few|TRBV3-1|15|TRBJ2-4
CASSLASTLKNIQYF
>many|TRBV7-8|16|TRBJ1-1
CASSLGGAGMNTEAFF
>many|TRBV28|15|TRBJ2-1
CASNDLGDPYNEQFF
>many|TRBV29-1|14|TRBJ1-1
CSVEAGYRVTEAFF
>many|TRBV7-2|16|TRBJ2-3
CASSFGTSGSLNTQYF
>few|TRBV6-5|15|TRBJ2-1
CASSYSLLADNEQFF